Each of the 21 T cell receptor beta chains below was sequenced from the same sample in a study of type 1 regulatory T cells (dated by TCRdb to about 2021). The listed sequencing device is Illumina MiSeq. The public reads were quality trimmed at Q25 with fastp and then assembled into clones with MiXCR by TCRdb, keeping productive beta chains. For every CDR3 protein sequence, its rows merge into one entry that carries the most common genes and DNA. This sample has several thousand distinct CDR3 sequences in its table, and under 30% of those were observed once. The top ten hold roughly 7.7% of the sample. For these receptors, no antigen is known. Sequencing was done on a sample of cultured T cells, either the whole culture or a sorted T cell fraction (not recorded which). Per the publication, the cell subset or site label means: Tr1-enriched cell product generated in vitro against host alloantigens. The source of these receptors is a human donor in good health.

This clonotype is medium-sized (0.01 to 0.1%) by share. The genes are TRBV6-2 or TRBV6-3 and TRBJ2-1, with 9 bases aligning to TRBD2. The CDR3 extends over 15 amino acids. Germline trimming cut 6 bases from V and 9 bases from J; bases unmatched to any gene: 12. Germline values: CDR1 MNHEY, CDR2 SVGEGT. In DNA, the CDR3 is TGTGCCAGCAGCCGCGGGGTAGCGGGAGAGGGTGAGCAGTTCTTC. Amino acid sequence: CASSRGVAGEGEQFF.

In its sample, this clonotype ranks as medium-sized. The chain couples TRBV5-5 to TRBJ2-7; possible D gene TRBD2, 6 bases. Trimming removed 6 bases from V and 0 bases from J, with 10 bases in between. The CDR3 loop spans 13 amino acids. Germline lookup yields CDR1 SGHKS and CDR2 YYEKEE (reference sequence). The CDR3 region is CASKVAASYEQYF. As DNA, the CDR3 is TGTGCCAGCAAGGTAGCGGCCTCCTACGAGCAGTACTTC.

This chain links TRBV5-1 with TRBJ2-1; perhaps TRBD2 as D (6 bases). This CDR3 comprises 14 residues. Germline CDR1 SGHRS, CDR2 YFSETQ. The V end was cut by 4 bases, the J end by 5 bases, with 13 bases between. The CDR3 here is CASSVLLANNEQFF. CDR3 in DNA: TGCGCCAGCAGCGTACTCCTAGCGAACAATGAGCAGTTCTTC.

This clonotype is deemed medium-sized. This chain uses TRBV20-1 with TRBJ2-7, with D unresolved. Germline CDR1 is DFQATT and CDR2 is SNEGSKA (reference sequence). There are 11 residues in the CDR3. V was trimmed by 4 bases and J by 0 bases, leaving 4 bases between them. CDR3 residues: CSATNSYEQYF. CDR3 DNA: TGCAGTGCTACCAACTCCTACGAGCAGTACTTC.

This clonotype was recorded many times. V and J are TRBV10-2 and TRBJ2-3; 12 positions agree with TRBD2. Germline CDR1 is WSHSY and CDR2 is SAAADI. The CDR3 runs to 16 residues. The V gene end was trimmed by 3 bases and the J gene end by 6 bases; junction bases not matched to a gene: 7. The DNA for the CDR3 is TGCGCCAGCAGTGAATCGGCTAGCGGGGGGGGGGATACGCAGTATTTT. This encodes CASSESASGGGDTQYF.

The chain links TRBV3-1 to TRBJ2-1; 10 nucleotides line up with TRBD1. The ends lost 6 bases at V and 0 bases at J; junction bases unmatched: 14. CDR1 is LGHDT and CDR2 is YNNKEL in the germline V gene (reference sequence). The CDR3 sequence is 19 residues long. CDR3 protein: CASRPWTGGGLRSYNEQFF. In DNA form, the CDR3 reads TGTGCCAGCAGACCTTGGACAGGGGGAGGGCTACGCTCCTACAATGAGCAGTTCTTC.

This clonotype was counted once. This CDR3 is CAISPRSSGSSGANVLTF. In DNA form, the CDR3 reads TGTGCCATCAGTCCAAGATCGAGCGGGAGTTCTGGGGCCAACGTCCTGACTTTC. J is TRBJ2-6 and V is TRBV10-3; TRBD2 agrees at 8 bases. CDR3 size: 18 residues. The V gene end was trimmed by 5 bases and the J gene end by 1 base; junction bases not matched to a gene: 10. Germline CDR1 is ENHRY and CDR2 is SYGVKD.

By sample fraction, this clonotype is medium-sized. The chain uses TRBV6-5 and TRBJ2-2; TRBD1 matches 8 bases. Looked up from germline, CDR1 is MNHEY and CDR2 is SVGAGI. V lost 2 bases, J lost 1 base, and 3 bases stayed unmatched. This CDR3 spans 16 amino acids. DNA of the CDR3: TGTGCCAGCAGTTACGCAGGGGGCCAGAACACCGGGGAGCTGTTTTTT. The encoded protein is CASSYAGGQNTGELFF.

This clonotype was seen at least ten times. V and J are TRBV27 and TRBJ2-2; TRBD1 aligns across 11 bases. The J segment lost 6 bases and the V segment lost 8 bases, leaving 11 bases of the junction unmatched. Germline assignment: CDR1 MNHEY and CDR2 SMNVEV (reference sequence). The CDR3 totals 16 residues. DNA for the CDR3: TGTGCCAGCCTATCTGCACCGGGACAGGGGGCCGGGGAGCTGTTTTTT. It encodes CASLSAPGQGAGELFF.

The sample holds many counts of this clonotype. The rearrangement uses TRBV5-6 and TRBJ2-3; TRBD1 or TRBD2 may be the D gene (5 bases each). The germline gives CDR1 SGHDT, CDR2 YYEEEE. V was clipped by 4 bases and J by 6 bases, with 21 bases between them. The CDR3 extends over 16 amino acids. CDR3 nucleotide sequence: TGTGCCAGCAGCCCCTCGGGGCGGTCCCGAGTTGATACGCAGTATTTT. Amino acid sequence: CASSPSGRSRVDTQYF.

This clonotype was recorded at least ten times. The chain uses TRBV12-3 or TRBV12-4 and TRBJ2-2; 7 bases are a match to TRBD2. V gave up 6 bases and J gave up 0 bases; unmatched junction bases: 7. The CDR3 length is 16 residues. CDR3 DNA: TGTGCCAGCAGGGAGGGACTATGGTCGAACACCGGGGAGCTGTTTTTT. Translating it yields CASREGLWSNTGELFF.

This chain links TRBV7-2 with TRBJ2-1, with unresolved D. Germline CDR1 reads SGHTA; CDR2 reads FQGNSA. This CDR3 has 13 amino acids. Trimming stripped 5 bases from V and 7 bases from J, with 12 bases between. The CDR3 DNA is TGTGCCAGCAGCAAAGAGCCGCGGAATGAGCAGTTCTTC. Amino acid sequence: CASSKEPRNEQFF.

By share of the sample, this clonotype is medium-sized. This chain links TRBV20-1 with TRBJ2-4, with 9 bases aligning to TRBD2. The germline CDR1 and CDR2 sequences are DFQATT and SNEGSKA (reference sequence). The V gene end was trimmed by 5 bases and the J gene end by 4 bases; junction bases not matched to a gene: 12. The CDR3 sequence is 16 residues long. The DNA of the CDR3 is TGCAGTGCTCCCGGGGGAGCGGGAGGCCTTAAAAACATTCAGTACTTC. It is translated as CSAPGGAGGLKNIQYF.

This chain uses TRBV2 with TRBJ2-5, with a tentative D call TRBD1 (6 bases). Germline-derived CDR1 and CDR2 are SNHLY and FYNNEI. The CDR3 runs 13 residues. Trimming took off 6 bases at V and 5 bases at J, with 13 bases between the two ends. The CDR3 DNA sequence: TGTGCCAGCAGCCTTAACAGGGAGGAGACCCAGTACTTC. Residues: CASSLNREETQYF.

The chain uses TRBV2 and TRBJ1-4; D perhaps matches TRBD1 (5 bases). This CDR3 spans 14 amino acids. Germline V gene data show CDR1 as SNHLY and CDR2 as FYNNEI. V lost 7 bases and J 6 bases, leaving 15 bases between the germline ends. Here the CDR3 reads CASKKQVDDEKLFF. CDR3 coding DNA: TGTGCCAGCAAAAAACAGGTGGACGATGAAAAACTGTTTTTT.

V usage is TRBV5-1 and J usage is TRBJ2-3; unclear D gene. Germline CDR1 is SGHRS and CDR2 is YFSETQ. The V gene lost 4 bases and the J gene lost 0 bases, with 9 bases spanning the gap. This CDR3 comprises 14 residues. CDR3 amino acids: CASSPTSSTDTQYF. The DNA for the CDR3 is TGCGCCAGCAGCCCGACGTCTAGCACAGATACGCAGTATTTT.

By share, this clonotype ranks as medium-sized. The genes are TRBV20-1 and TRBJ2-2; D might be TRBD2 (6 bases). Germline V gives CDR1 DFQATT, CDR2 SNEGSKA (reference sequence). The ends were cut back, 5 bases at V and 6 bases at J, with 10 bases in the middle. The CDR3 covers 12 residues. The DNA of the CDR3 is TGCAGTGCTTTTAGACTAGCCGGGGAGCTGTTTTTT. It codes for CSAFRLAGELFF.

The chain couples TRBV28 to TRBJ2-7, with D perhaps matching TRBD2 (6 bases). Looked up from germline, CDR1 is MDHEN and CDR2 is SYDVKM. This CDR3 is 11 amino acids long. CDR3 sequence: CSTGTRYEQYF. The CDR3 region has the DNA TGTTCTACCGGGACTCGCTACGAGCAGTACTTC.

This clonotype was found once. The chain is built from TRBV6-5 and TRBJ1-4; 8 bases agree with TRBD1. The CDR3 runs to 15 residues. With V trimmed by 5 bases and J by 8 bases, 10 bases remained unmatched. Germline CDR1 MNHEY, CDR2 SVGAGI. CDR3: CASSREPGQVEKLFF. The DNA for the CDR3 is TGTGCCAGCAGTCGGGAACCGGGACAGGTCGAAAAACTGTTTTTT.

There are many counts of this clonotype. V gene TRBV7-9 combines with J gene TRBJ2-1; TRBD2 matches at 10 bases. Germline V lookup: CDR1 SEHNR, CDR2 FQNEAQ (reference sequence). The V and J ends lost 10 bases and 8 bases, in that order; junction bases with no gene match: 8. CDR3 length equals 13 residues. CDR3 sequence (DNA): TGTGCCACCCACCTAGCGGGAGCCCATGAGCAGTTCTTC. It is translated as CATHLAGAHEQFF.

The genes are TRBV7-3 and TRBJ2-1, with D hard to call. Germline values: CDR1 SGHTA, CDR2 FQGTGA. This CDR3 has 15 residues. V gave up 2 bases and J gave up 9 bases, with 17 bases separating them. The CDR3 DNA reads TGTGCCAGCAGCTTATCCTCGGCCACCTGGGGTGAGCAGTTCTTC. Encoded protein: CASSLSSATWGEQFF.